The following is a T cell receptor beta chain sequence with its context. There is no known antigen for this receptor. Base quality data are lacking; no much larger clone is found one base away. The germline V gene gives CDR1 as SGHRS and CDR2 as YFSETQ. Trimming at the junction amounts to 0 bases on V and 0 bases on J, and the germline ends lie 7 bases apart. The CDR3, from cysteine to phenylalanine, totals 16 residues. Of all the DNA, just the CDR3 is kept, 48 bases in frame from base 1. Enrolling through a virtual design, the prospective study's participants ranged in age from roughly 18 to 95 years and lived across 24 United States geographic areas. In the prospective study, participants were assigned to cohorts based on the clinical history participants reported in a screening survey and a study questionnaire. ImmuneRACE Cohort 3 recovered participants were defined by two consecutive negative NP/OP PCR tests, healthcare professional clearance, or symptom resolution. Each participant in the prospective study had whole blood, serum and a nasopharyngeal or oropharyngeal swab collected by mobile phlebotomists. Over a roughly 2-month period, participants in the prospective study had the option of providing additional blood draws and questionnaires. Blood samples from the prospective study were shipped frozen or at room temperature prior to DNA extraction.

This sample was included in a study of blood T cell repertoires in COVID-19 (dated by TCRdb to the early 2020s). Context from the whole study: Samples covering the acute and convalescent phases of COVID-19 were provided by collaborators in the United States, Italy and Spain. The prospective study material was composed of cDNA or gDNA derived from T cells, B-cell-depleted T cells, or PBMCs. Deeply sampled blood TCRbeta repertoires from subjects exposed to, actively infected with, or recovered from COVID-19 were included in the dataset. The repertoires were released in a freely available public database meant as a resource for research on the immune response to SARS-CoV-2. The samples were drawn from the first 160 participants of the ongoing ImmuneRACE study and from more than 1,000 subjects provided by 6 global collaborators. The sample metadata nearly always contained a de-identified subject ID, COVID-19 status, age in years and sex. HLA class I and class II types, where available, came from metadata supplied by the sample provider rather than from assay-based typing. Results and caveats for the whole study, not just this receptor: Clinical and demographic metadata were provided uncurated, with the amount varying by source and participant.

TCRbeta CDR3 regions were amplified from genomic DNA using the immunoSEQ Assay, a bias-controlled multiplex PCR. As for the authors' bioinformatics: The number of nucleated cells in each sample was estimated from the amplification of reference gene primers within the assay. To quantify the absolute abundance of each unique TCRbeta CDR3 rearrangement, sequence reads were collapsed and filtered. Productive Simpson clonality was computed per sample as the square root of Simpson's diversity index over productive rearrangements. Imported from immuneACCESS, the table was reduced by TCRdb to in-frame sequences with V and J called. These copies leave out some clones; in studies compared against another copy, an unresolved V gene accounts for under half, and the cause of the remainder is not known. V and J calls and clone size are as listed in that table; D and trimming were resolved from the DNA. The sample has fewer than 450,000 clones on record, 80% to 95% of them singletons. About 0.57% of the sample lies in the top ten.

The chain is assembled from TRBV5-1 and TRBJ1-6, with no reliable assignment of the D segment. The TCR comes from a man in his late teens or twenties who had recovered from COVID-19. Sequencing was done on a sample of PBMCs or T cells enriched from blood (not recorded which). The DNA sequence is TGCGCCAGCAGCTTGGGAGGCGTCTCCTATAATTCACCCCTCCACTTT. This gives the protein CASSLGGVSYNSPLHF. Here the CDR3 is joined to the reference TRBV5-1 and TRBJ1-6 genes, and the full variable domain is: KAGVTQTPRYLIKTRGQQVTLSCSPISGHRSVSWYQQTPGQGLQFLFEYFSETQRNKGNFPGRFSGRQFSNSRSEMNVSTLELGDSALYLCASSLGGVSYNSPLHFGNGTRLTVT.